Listed here are 12 T cell receptor beta chains from one sample, sequenced in a study of a mutant IDH1 vaccine in newly diagnosed glioma (dated by TCRdb to about 2021). Read against the paper, the sample's time point label means: week 35, safety follow-up. A 20-mer mutant IDH1 peptide at 300 micrograms in Montanide made up each vaccine dose, which was injected subcutaneously together with topical imiquimod. Receptor amplification or capture employed the immunoSEQ multiplex PCR assay. Here the immuneACCESS table is served through TCRdb, limited to in-frame sequences with V and J called. Missing clones are a known gap in these copies; in checked studies unresolved V genes cover under half, and the rest lacks a known reason. The sample table contains approximately 50,000 clones; only one count was recorded for more than 75% of them. Roughly 5% of the sample belongs to the ten largest clones. Their recognized antigens are unknown.

Sequences were derived from PBMCs, sampled from a glioma patient whose treatment included an IDH1 peptide vaccine. These receptor sequences come from a woman between 35 and 50 years old with glioma.

A note on this clone: The CDR3 end shows no conserved phenylalanine or tryptophan, and so a read error is likely. The DNA is omitted, as the CDR3 cannot be located on it reliably, and the CDR3 follows TCRdb's listing. The J gene is TRBJ1-1, the V gene TRBV5-4; the table calls TRBD1, which could not be checked here. The CDR3 region is 12 residues in length, termini included. Germline lookup yields CDR1 SGHNT and CDR2 YYREEE (reference sequence). The CDR3 here is CASSSDRTPLQI.

The chain couples TRBV15 to TRBJ1-3; 7 nucleotides match TRBD1. The length of the CDR3 is 14 residues. Trimming at V came to 3 bases and at J to 4 bases, leaving 3 bases not matched to a gene. Looked up from germline, CDR1 is LNHNV and CDR2 is YYDKDF (reference sequence). As DNA, the CDR3 is TGTGCCACCAGCAGGATGACAGGGGGAAACACCATATATTTT. Protein sequence: CATSRMTGGNTIYF.

V gene TRBV19 combines with J gene TRBJ2-1; D is unresolved. Germline V gene lookup returns CDR1 LNHDA and CDR2 SQIVND (reference sequence). Between the trimmed V and J ends, which lost 1 base and 4 bases, there was a span of 5 bases. The CDR3 contains 13 residues. CDR3 amino acids: CASSIGLYNEQFF. The CDR3 DNA reads TGTGCCAGTAGTATAGGGCTATACAATGAGCAGTTCTTC.

This clone was recorded a few times. The chain employs TRBV7-8 and TRBJ1-1, with TRBD1 matching over 12 bases. There are 15 residues in the CDR3. V trimming: 5 bases; J trimming: 2 bases; junction bases outside the gene matches: 3. Germline CDR1 and CDR2: SGHVS and FQNEAQ. The CDR3 DNA reads TGTGCCAGCAGCCTCGGGACAGGGGGCAACACTGAAGCTTTCTTT. This sequence encodes CASSLGTGGNTEAFF.

This chain links TRBV5-1 with TRBJ2-7; D unresolved. The CDR3 length is 14 residues. Trimming removed 5 bases at V and 2 bases at J, with 14 bases between. Per the germline V gene, CDR1 is SGHRS and CDR2 is YFSETQ. CDR3 nucleotide sequence: TGCGCCAGCAGAATAAGCAGCTTTGCCTACGAGCAGTACTTC. As protein: CASRISSFAYEQYF.

V usage is TRBV7-2 and J usage is TRBJ2-6; D is undetermined. CDR1 is SGHTA, CDR2 FQGNSA, per germline. The V end was cut by 1 base, the J end by 0 bases, with 13 bases between. The CDR3 has 18 residues. CDR3 loop: CASSLVISRSSGANVLTF. DNA of the CDR3: TGTGCCAGCAGCTTAGTTATCAGCAGAAGCTCTGGGGCCAACGTCCTGACTTTC.

The chain carries TRBV19 and TRBJ2-3, with D possibly TRBD2 on 6 matching bases. The CDR3 consists of 15 residues. V gave up 4 bases and J gave up 2 bases, with 13 bases separating them. Germline values: CDR1 LNHDA, CDR2 SQIVND (reference sequence). CDR3 amino acids: CASSTSGDSTDTQYF. The CDR3 nucleotides read TGTGCCAGTAGTACCTCGGGAGATTCCACAGATACGCAGTATTTT. Full variable domain (outside the CDR3, taken from reference TRBV19 and TRBJ2-3): DGGITQSPKYLFRKEGQNVTLSCEQNLNHDAMYWYRQDPGQGLRLIYYSQIVNDFQKGDIAEGYSVSREKKESFPLTVTSAQKNPTAFYLCASSTSGDSTDTQYFGPGTRLTVL.

The chain is built from TRBV5-1 and TRBJ2-7, with 7 bases matching TRBD1. The length of the CDR3 is 16 residues. The germline gives CDR1 SGHRS, CDR2 YFSETQ. V gave up 4 bases and J gave up 1 base; unmatched junction bases: 11. The CDR3, as DNA: TGCGCCAGCAGCCACGGGACAGCCTGGGCTTCCTACGAGCAGTACTTC. Protein product: CASSHGTAWASYEQYF.

The chain carries TRBV2 and TRBJ1-1; the match to TRBD1 covers 11 bases. This CDR3 comprises 15 residues. The V gene end was trimmed by 7 bases and the J gene end by 1 base; junction bases not matched to a gene: 5. The germline V gene has CDR1 SNHLY and CDR2 FYNNEI. Here the CDR3 reads CASIQDRGPNTEAFF. CDR3 nucleotide sequence: TGTGCCAGCATCCAGGACAGGGGGCCGAACACTGAAGCTTTCTTT.

V is TRBV19 and J is TRBJ2-2; no clear D gene. CDR3 size: 17 residues. V dropped 7 bases and J dropped 5 bases, with 23 bases sitting between them. From germline, CDR1 is LNHDA and CDR2 SQIVND (reference sequence). The CDR3 protein is CASTTLSWAGRTGELFF. CDR3 nucleotides: TGTGCCAGTACCACCCTCAGTTGGGCCGGACGAACCGGGGAGCTGTTTTTT.

This clone came up once. V usage is TRBV18 and J usage is TRBJ1-4, with 9 bases that match TRBD1. CDR3 length: 14 residues. V gave up 3 bases and J gave up 4 bases; unmatched junction bases: 0. The germline CDR1 and CDR2 sequences are KGHSH and LQKENI. The CDR3 sequence is CASSPTGGNEKLFF. The CDR3 DNA sequence: TGTGCCAGCTCACCGACAGGGGGTAATGAAAAACTGTTTTTT.

Here the CDR3 reads CASSHPSSGTVTYEQYF. CDR3 sequence (DNA): TGCGCCAGCAGCCACCCAAGCTCCGGGACGGTGACCTACGAGCAGTACTTC. The chain carries TRBV4-1 and TRBJ2-7, with D perhaps being TRBD1 or TRBD2 (5 bases each). Germline lookup yields CDR1 MGHRA and CDR2 YSYEKL. V lost 3 bases, J lost 2 bases, and 20 bases lay in between. The CDR3 extends over 17 amino acids.